This paragraph reports one T cell receptor beta chain. These data originate in a study of CD8+ T cells in alopecia areata. Sequencing relied on a cDNA template that was reverse transcribed from extracted RNA. The method was immunoSEQ multiplex PCR; TCRdb's version includes in-frame clones alone and lacks a portion of them. Of 70,000 or so clones in the sample, approximately 61% were seen once. The V and J ends lost 3 bases and 6 bases, in that order; junction bases with no gene match: 7. This CDR3 is built from 15 residues. Germline values: CDR1 LNHNV, CDR2 YYDKDF (reference sequence). The chain recombines TRBV15 with TRBJ1-5; the match to TRBD1 covers 8 bases. This specimen consisted of CD8+ T cells sorted from blood, obtained at week 0. This TCR derives from a human donor with alopecia areata. The CDR3 DNA reads as TGTGCCACCAGCAGGGACAGGGCCATCGGTCAGCCCCAGCATTTT. The encoded protein is CATSRDRAIGQPQHF.